The rows below give T cell receptor beta chains drawn from one sample of a study of regulatory T cells in long-lasting Graves disease. TCRdb recomputed calls from the multiplex PCR reads with MiXCR, one row per CDR3 protein. The table records around 450,000 distinct CDR3 sequences, roughly 15% of them present only once. These sequences were also reported in another study, on T cells in Graves' hyperthyroidism and ophthalmopathy.

The source material was peripheral blood mononuclear cells (PBMCs), sampled at new diagnosis, from a patient treated with antithyroid drugs. The receptors derive from a middle-aged man with Graves disease. CDR3s include the opening cysteine and the closing phenylalanine or tryptophan. Each record gives: V gene, clone size, J gene, D gene, CDR3 protein, CDR3 DNA. D genes are given only for firm matches. Size is stated for part of the rows, as once, few or many counts, or as a class when the clone is expanded.

v_gene: TRBV6-1
abundance: many
j_gene: TRBJ2-3
d_gene: NA
CDR3aa: CASSPRVYDTQYF
CDR3nt: TGTGCCAGCAGTCCCCGGGTGTATGATACGCAGTATTTT

v_gene: TRBV12-5
abundance: few
j_gene: TRBJ2-1
d_gene: NA
CDR3aa: CASGFQITEQFF
CDR3nt: TGTGCTAGTGGTTTCCAAATTACTGAGCAGTTCTTC

v_gene: TRBV28
abundance: few
j_gene: TRBJ2-5
d_gene: NA
CDR3aa: CASSLWRQLQETQYF
CDR3nt: TGTGCCAGCAGTTTGTGGCGGCAGCTACAAGAGACCCAGTACTTC

v_gene: TRBV19
abundance: NA
j_gene: TRBJ1-2
d_gene: TRBD1
CDR3aa: CASSPQGARNYGYTF
CDR3nt: TGTGCCAGTAGTCCTCAGGGGGCCCGAAACTATGGCTACACCTTC

v_gene: TRBV4-1
abundance: NA
j_gene: TRBJ1-5
d_gene: NA
CDR3aa: CASSQVMNRPQHF
CDR3nt: TGCGCCAGCAGCCAAGTAATGAATCGGCCCCAGCATTTT

v_gene: TRBV28
abundance: many
j_gene: TRBJ2-7
d_gene: NA
CDR3aa: CASSLDSPYEQYF
CDR3nt: TGTGCCAGCAGTTTGGACAGCCCCTACGAGCAGTACTTC

v_gene: TRBV4-1
abundance: few
j_gene: TRBJ1-5
d_gene: NA
CDR3aa: CASSQDLQPGDGQPQHF
CDR3nt: TGCGCCAGCAGCCAAGATCTGCAGCCCGGGGACGGCCAGCCCCAGCATTTT

v_gene: TRBV27
abundance: many
j_gene: TRBJ2-7
d_gene: TRBD2
CDR3aa: CASSGTSGSYEQYF
CDR3nt: TGTGCCAGCAGTGGGACTAGCGGGAGCTACGAGCAGTACTTC

v_gene: TRBV30
abundance: few
j_gene: TRBJ2-7
d_gene: NA
CDR3aa: CAWSLDSSYEQYF
CDR3nt: TGTGCCTGGTCCCTGGACAGCTCCTACGAGCAGTACTTC

v_gene: TRBV11-2
abundance: many
j_gene: TRBJ2-3
d_gene: NA
CDR3aa: CASSLNRGTDTQYF
CDR3nt: TGTGCCAGCAGCTTAAACAGAGGCACAGATACGCAGTATTTT

v_gene: TRBV29-1
abundance: few
j_gene: TRBJ1-1
d_gene: TRBD1
CDR3aa: CSAGQGIETEAFF
CDR3nt: TGCAGCGCTGGACAGGGGATCGAAACTGAAGCTTTCTTT

v_gene: TRBV12-3/TRBV12-4
abundance: many
j_gene: TRBJ2-3
d_gene: NA
CDR3aa: CASSSLKGHGILEQYF
CDR3nt: TGTGCCAGCAGTTCCCTGAAGGGACACGGAATCCTTGAGCAGTATTTT

v_gene: TRBV9
abundance: few
j_gene: TRBJ1-5
d_gene: NA
CDR3aa: CASSVSGTHKEPQHF
CDR3nt: TGTGCCAGCAGCGTATCTGGGACACACAAGGAGCCCCAGCATTTT

v_gene: TRBV29-1
abundance: many
j_gene: TRBJ2-7
d_gene: TRBD1
CDR3aa: CSVRDRVYEQYF
CDR3nt: TGCAGCGTCCGGGACAGGGTATACGAGCAGTACTTC

v_gene: TRBV2
abundance: NA
j_gene: TRBJ2-1
d_gene: NA
CDR3aa: CASSGAADPNEQFF
CDR3nt: TGTGCCAGCAGTGGAGCGGCAGACCCCAATGAGCAGTTCTTC

v_gene: TRBV5-6
abundance: NA
j_gene: TRBJ1-2
d_gene: TRBD1
CDR3aa: CASSLATGVNYGYTF
CDR3nt: TGTGCCAGCAGCTTGGCGACAGGGGTTAACTATGGCTACACCTTC

v_gene: TRBV11-2
abundance: many
j_gene: TRBJ2-1
d_gene: NA
CDR3aa: CASSLDLADEQFF
CDR3nt: TGTGCCAGCAGCTTAGATTTAGCGGATGAGCAGTTCTTC

v_gene: TRBV12-3/TRBV12-4
abundance: few
j_gene: TRBJ1-5
d_gene: NA
CDR3aa: CASSPGQGSWQPQHF
CDR3nt: TGTGCCAGCAGTCCGGGCCAGGGTTCATGGCAGCCCCAGCATTTT

v_gene: TRBV10-1
abundance: NA
j_gene: TRBJ1-1
d_gene: NA
CDR3aa: CASSESTVTEAFF
CDR3nt: TGCGCCAGCAGTGAGTCAACGGTCACTGAAGCTTTCTTT

v_gene: TRBV11-2
abundance: many
j_gene: TRBJ2-1
d_gene: NA
CDR3aa: CASSSSDWNEQFF
CDR3nt: TGTGCCAGCAGCTCCTCGGACTGGAATGAGCAGTTCTTC

v_gene: TRBV7-2
abundance: many
j_gene: TRBJ2-1
d_gene: NA
CDR3aa: CASSPRVRSYNEQFF
CDR3nt: TGTGCCAGCAGCCCTAGGGTTCGCTCCTACAATGAGCAGTTCTTC

v_gene: TRBV20-1
abundance: NA
j_gene: TRBJ2-2
d_gene: TRBD2
CDR3aa: CSASLLAGVSTGELFF
CDR3nt: TGCAGTGCTAGTCTCCTAGCGGGAGTGTCCACCGGGGAGCTGTTTTTT

v_gene: TRBV24-1
abundance: many
j_gene: TRBJ2-1
d_gene: TRBD1
CDR3aa: CATSVDRVGNEQFF
CDR3nt: TGTGCCACCAGTGTAGACAGGGTGGGCAATGAGCAGTTCTTC

v_gene: TRBV12-3/TRBV12-4
abundance: few
j_gene: TRBJ1-5
d_gene: NA
CDR3aa: CASSFRGAGQPQHF
CDR3nt: TGTGCCAGCAGTTTTAGGGGGGCCGGTCAGCCCCAGCATTTT

v_gene: TRBV10-3
abundance: many
j_gene: TRBJ2-7
d_gene: TRBD1
CDR3aa: CAISESQGVSYEQYF
CDR3nt: TGTGCCATCAGTGAGTCACAGGGGGTATCCTACGAGCAGTACTTC

v_gene: TRBV13
abundance: NA
j_gene: TRBJ2-4
d_gene: NA
CDR3aa: CASSLSFANLAKNIQYF
CDR3nt: TGTGCCAGCAGCTTATCTTTTGCGAACCTAGCCAAAAACATTCAGTACTTC

v_gene: TRBV6-2/TRBV6-3
abundance: many
j_gene: TRBJ2-7
d_gene: NA
CDR3aa: CASSYSGSGLTYEQYF
CDR3nt: TGTGCCAGCAGTTACTCGGGGAGCGGACTTACCTACGAGCAGTACTTC

v_gene: TRBV7-3
abundance: NA
j_gene: TRBJ2-1
d_gene: TRBD2
CDR3aa: CASSLIGLAGYNEQFF
CDR3nt: TGTGCCAGCAGCTTAATAGGGCTAGCGGGGTACAATGAGCAGTTCTTC

v_gene: TRBV11-2
abundance: many
j_gene: TRBJ1-4
d_gene: TRBD1
CDR3aa: CASSSWTGSNEKLFF
CDR3nt: TGTGCCAGCAGCTCGTGGACAGGCTCTAATGAAAAACTGTTTTTT

v_gene: TRBV20-1
abundance: many
j_gene: TRBJ2-7
d_gene: TRBD1
CDR3aa: CSARETGSYEQYF
CDR3nt: TGCAGTGCTAGAGAGACAGGGAGCTACGAGCAGTACTTC

v_gene: TRBV27
abundance: many
j_gene: TRBJ2-6
d_gene: NA
CDR3aa: CASTRQGNPGANVLTF
CDR3nt: TGTGCCAGCACTCGGCAGGGAAACCCTGGGGCCAACGTCCTGACTTTC

v_gene: TRBV12-3/TRBV12-4
abundance: few
j_gene: TRBJ2-7
d_gene: NA
CDR3aa: CASSLIRGYEQYF
CDR3nt: TGTGCCAGCAGTTTAATAAGGGGATACGAGCAGTACTTC

v_gene: TRBV5-1
abundance: many
j_gene: TRBJ2-7
d_gene: NA
CDR3aa: CASRPVGPQSYEQYF
CDR3nt: TGCGCCAGCAGACCGGTGGGACCGCAATCCTACGAGCAGTACTTC

v_gene: TRBV20-1
abundance: many
j_gene: TRBJ2-7
d_gene: TRBD1
CDR3aa: CSARDLQGARHEQYF
CDR3nt: TGCAGTGCTAGAGATCTCCAGGGGGCGCGGCACGAGCAGTACTTC

v_gene: TRBV6-1
abundance: NA
j_gene: TRBJ2-1
d_gene: NA
CDR3aa: CASGTLYNEQFF
CDR3nt: TGTGCCAGCGGTACGCTCTACAATGAGCAGTTCTTC

v_gene: TRBV3-1
abundance: many
j_gene: TRBJ2-7
d_gene: NA
CDR3aa: CASSQGDFEQYF
CDR3nt: TGTGCCAGCAGCCAAGGGGACTTTGAGCAGTACTTC

v_gene: TRBV5-8
abundance: many
j_gene: TRBJ1-1
d_gene: NA
CDR3aa: CASSLVSWSRNTEAFF
CDR3nt: TGTGCCAGCAGCTTGGTGAGTTGGTCGAGGAACACTGAAGCTTTCTTT

v_gene: TRBV14
abundance: few
j_gene: TRBJ1-2
d_gene: NA
CDR3aa: CASSRQGGVGYTF
CDR3nt: TGTGCCAGCAGCCGGCAGGGCGGGGTTGGCTACACCTTC

v_gene: TRBV24-1
abundance: NA
j_gene: TRBJ2-6
d_gene: NA
CDR3aa: CATGQGLEANVLTF
CDR3nt: TGTGCCACCGGTCAGGGACTTGAGGCCAACGTCCTGACTTTC

v_gene: TRBV4-1
abundance: few
j_gene: TRBJ2-3
d_gene: TRBD2
CDR3aa: CASSQEAGTSGRVDTQYF
CDR3nt: TGTGCCAGCAGCCAAGAAGCAGGGACTAGCGGGAGAGTAGATACGCAGTATTTT

v_gene: TRBV12-3/TRBV12-4
abundance: many
j_gene: TRBJ2-3
d_gene: TRBD2
CDR3aa: CASRPAGVGDTQYF
CDR3nt: TGTGCCAGCAGACCAGCGGGAGTCGGAGATACGCAGTATTTT

v_gene: TRBV19
abundance: NA
j_gene: TRBJ2-1
d_gene: TRBD2
CDR3aa: CASTQLAGVEGEQFF
CDR3nt: TGTGCCAGTACCCAACTAGCGGGAGTAGAAGGTGAGCAGTTCTTC

v_gene: TRBV18
abundance: NA
j_gene: TRBJ2-3
d_gene: TRBD2
CDR3aa: CASSKKAGVSTDTQYF
CDR3nt: TGTGCCAGCTCAAAGAAAGCGGGAGTCTCGACAGATACGCAGTATTTT

v_gene: TRBV28
abundance: many
j_gene: TRBJ1-1
d_gene: NA
CDR3aa: CASSPLGWENTEAFF
CDR3nt: TGTGCCAGCAGTCCACTCGGGTGGGAGAACACTGAAGCTTTCTTT

v_gene: TRBV7-9
abundance: NA
j_gene: TRBJ2-7
d_gene: NA
CDR3aa: CASSLLGRGYEQYF
CDR3nt: TGTGCCAGCAGCTTATTGGGCAGAGGCTACGAGCAGTACTTC

v_gene: TRBV9
abundance: NA
j_gene: TRBJ1-4
d_gene: TRBD1
CDR3aa: CASSSDREVDEKLFF
CDR3nt: TGTGCCAGCAGCTCGGACAGGGAGGTAGATGAAAAACTGTTTTTT

v_gene: TRBV27
abundance: many
j_gene: TRBJ2-7
d_gene: TRBD2
CDR3aa: CASSSSGSGYEQYF
CDR3nt: TGTGCCAGCAGTTCCAGCGGGAGCGGCTACGAGCAGTACTTC

v_gene: TRBV30
abundance: many
j_gene: TRBJ2-7
d_gene: NA
CDR3aa: CASRLPPSHEQYF
CDR3nt: TGTGCCTCACGACTACCTCCCTCGCACGAGCAGTACTTC

v_gene: TRBV7-9
abundance: many
j_gene: TRBJ2-2
d_gene: TRBD1
CDR3aa: CASRSTGDWNTGELFF
CDR3nt: TGTGCCAGCAGGTCCACAGGGGATTGGAACACCGGGGAGCTGTTTTTT

v_gene: TRBV28
abundance: many
j_gene: TRBJ2-7
d_gene: TRBD1
CDR3aa: CASSPPGQKLGEQYF
CDR3nt: TGTGCCAGCAGTCCACCGGGACAGAAGCTTGGCGAGCAGTACTTC

v_gene: TRBV7-2
abundance: few
j_gene: TRBJ1-5
d_gene: NA
CDR3aa: CASSLRAGASSSNQPQHF
CDR3nt: TGTGCCAGCAGCTTAAGGGCCGGCGCGTCTAGTAGCAATCAGCCCCAGCATTTT

v_gene: TRBV3-1
abundance: few
j_gene: TRBJ2-1
d_gene: NA
CDR3aa: CASSQVGSTNEQFF
CDR3nt: TGTGCCAGCAGCCAAGTGGGGTCAACCAATGAGCAGTTCTTC

v_gene: TRBV30
abundance: few
j_gene: TRBJ2-1
d_gene: TRBD1
CDR3aa: CAWSLGGQGAYEQFF
CDR3nt: TGTGCCTGGAGCTTAGGGGGACAGGGGGCCTATGAGCAGTTCTTC

v_gene: TRBV12-3/TRBV12-4
abundance: many
j_gene: TRBJ2-7
d_gene: NA
CDR3aa: CASSSRSTGREQYF
CDR3nt: TGTGCCAGCAGTTCCCGGAGTACAGGGCGGGAGCAGTACTTC

v_gene: TRBV19
abundance: NA
j_gene: TRBJ2-2
d_gene: NA
CDR3aa: CASSIFSPGNTGELFF
CDR3nt: TGTGCCAGTAGTATATTCTCCCCCGGTAACACCGGGGAGCTGTTTTTT